The subject of this entry is one T cell receptor beta chain. Some 30,000 T cell genomes (around 190 ng DNA) went into each sorted-subset replicate. The table came from immunoSEQ multiplex PCR; TCRdb's copy has only in-frame clones and leaves some out. The table lists fewer than 1.4 million clones, roughly 74% of them singletons. This entry comes from a study of shared clonotypes between healthy human individuals. Each donor was a Caucasian adult residing in Nashville, Tennessee. The V gene lost 10 bases and the J gene lost 3 bases, with 18 bases spanning the gap. CDR3 length equals 14 residues. CDR1 is ENHRY, CDR2 SYGVKD, per germline.

V and J are TRBV10-3 and TRBJ1-2; tentatively, D is TRBD1 (5 bases). Input material: memory CD4+ T cells from PBMCs. Regarding subset: CD45RA-negative fraction. The source is a young man in good health. Some clones in this sample may be carry-over from other donors' samples. The CDR3, as DNA: TGTGCCACCAACCGCGAGGGGTGGGACTATGGCTACACCTTC. This gives the protein CATNREGWDYGYTF.